A single sample is the source of the 30 T cell receptor beta chains below, sequenced in a study of cytomegalovirus exposure and HLA in healthy donors. The PCR ran on 60 Vbeta and 13 Jbeta primers. The method was immunoSEQ multiplex PCR; TCRdb's version includes in-frame clones alone and lacks a portion of them. The sample records roughly 58,000 clones, 80% being singletons. The sequenced material came from PBMCs. The receptors were sampled from a woman aged 35 to 49 in good health and CMV-seronegative.

This clone occurred once. The rearrangement joins TRBV19 to TRBJ1-1, with 8 bases lining up with TRBD1. Trimming at V came to 2 bases and at J to 4 bases, leaving 0 bases not matched to a gene. Germline CDR1 and CDR2: LNHDA and SQIVND (reference sequence). The CDR3 has 13 amino acids. CDR3 amino acids: CASSITGGTEAFF. The CDR3, as DNA: TGTGCCAGTAGTATAACAGGGGGCACTGAAGCTTTCTTT. Supplemented by reference TRBV19 and TRBJ1-1, the full variable domain reads DGGITQSPKYLFRKEGQNVTLSCEQNLNHDAMYWYRQDPGQGLRLIYYSQIVNDFQKGDIAEGYSVSREKKESFPLTVTSAQKNPTAFYLCASSITGGTEAFFGQGTRLTVV.

The gene calls are TRBV7-8 and TRBJ2-1; 7 nucleotides match TRBD2. The CDR3 is made up of 16 amino acids. The germline CDR1 and CDR2 sequences are SGHVS and FQNEAQ. Losses at the gene ends were 1 base for V and 0 bases for J; bases not matched to a gene: 3. In DNA form, the CDR3 reads TGTGCCAGCAGCTTAGGGCGGGAGATCTCCTACAATGAGCAGTTCTTC. Protein: CASSLGREISYNEQFF.

The J gene is TRBJ1-1, the V gene TRBV19; D may be TRBD1 (6 bases). Germline values: CDR1 LNHDA, CDR2 SQIVND (reference sequence). This CDR3 is built from 15 residues. V shed 7 bases and J shed 4 bases, with 19 bases lying between them. CDR3 in amino acids: CASTHGPGASTEAFF. The CDR3 coding sequence is TGTGCCAGTACCCATGGGCCAGGGGCGAGCACTGAAGCTTTCTTT. The full variable domain, in which reference TRBV19 and TRBJ1-1 provide the parts outside the CDR3, is DGGITQSPKYLFRKEGQNVTLSCEQNLNHDAMYWYRQDPGQGLRLIYYSQIVNDFQKGDIAEGYSVSREKKESFPLTVTSAQKNPTAFYLCASTHGPGASTEAFFGQGTRLTVV.

This clone was counted once. The chain combines TRBV11-2 with TRBJ2-2; 12 bases agree with TRBD2. The germline CDR1 and CDR2 sequences are SGHAT and FQNNGV. CDR3 length equals 17 residues. V dropped 4 bases and J dropped 7; count of bases not matched to a gene: 10. The CDR3 spells CASSSRLAGAMGGELFF. CDR3 sequence (DNA): TGTGCCAGCAGCTCGAGACTAGCGGGAGCGATGGGCGGGGAGCTGTTTTTT.

The rearrangement uses TRBV18 and TRBJ2-3, with TRBD2 matching 8 bases. J lost 4 bases, V lost 2 bases, and 8 bases had no gene match. Germline V gene lookup returns CDR1 KGHSH and CDR2 LQKENI. The CDR3 totals 16 residues. The CDR3 DNA reads TGTGCCAGCTCACCATTAGGGCGGGAGGAAGCAGATACGCAGTATTTT. As protein: CASSPLGREEADTQYF. The full variable domain, completed using reference TRBV18 and TRBJ2-3, is NAGVMQNPRHLVRRRGQEARLRCSPMKGHSHVYWYRQLPEEGLKFMVYLQKENIIDESGMPKERFSAEFPKEGPSILRIQQVVRGDSAAYFCASSPLGREEADTQYFGPGTRLTVL.

The chain is built from TRBV19 and TRBJ2-3; possible D gene TRBD2, 6 bases. V gave up 1 base and J gave up 5 bases, with 10 bases separating them. CDR3 size: 14 residues. Germline V gene data show CDR1 as LNHDA and CDR2 as SQIVND (reference sequence). The CDR3 region is CASSIGAGIDTQYF. The CDR3 region has the DNA TGTGCCAGTAGTATAGGTGCGGGGATAGATACGCAGTATTTT.

This clone was recorded only once. The chain links TRBV28 to TRBJ1-2, with D possibly TRBD1 on 6 matching bases. This CDR3 is 13 amino acids long. Trimming stripped 5 bases from V and 2 bases from J, with 9 bases between. Per germline, CDR1 MDHEN and CDR2 SYDVKM. The chain's CDR3 is CASSADRNYGYTF. The CDR3, as DNA: TGTGCCAGCAGTGCTGACAGGAACTATGGCTACACCTTC.

The gene calls are TRBV14 and TRBJ1-1; weak D call: TRBD1 (6 bases). The germline CDR1 and CDR2 sequences are SGHDN and FVKESK. This CDR3 contains 17 residues. V was pared by 0 bases and J by 1 base, with 15 bases between. The CDR3 loop reads CASSQDPGGARNTEAFF. CDR3 nucleotides: TGTGCCAGCAGCCAAGATCCTGGGGGGGCGAGGAACACTGAAGCTTTCTTT.

The chain employs TRBV7-9 and TRBJ2-4, with D perhaps TRBD1 (7 bases). Trimming took off 4 bases at V and 5 bases at J, with 21 bases between the two ends. Germline lookup yields CDR1 SEHNR and CDR2 FQNEAQ (reference sequence). The CDR3 runs 17 residues. CDR3 sequence reads: CASSSRGDSQRENIQYF. CDR3 in DNA: TGTGCCAGCAGCTCCCGCGGGGACAGCCAAAGGGAAAACATTCAGTACTTC.

This clone was counted a few times. The chain has TRBV19 and TRBJ2-5; TRBD2 agrees at 10 bases. The CDR3 runs to 16 residues. Germline CDR1 reads LNHDA; CDR2 reads SQIVND (reference sequence). The junction had 5 bases not matched to a gene; V was cut back by 3 bases and J by 1 base. The CDR3 nucleotides read TGTGCCAGTAGTATTAGAGTAGCGGGAGGCCAAGAGACCCAGTACTTC. This sequence encodes CASSIRVAGGQETQYF.

The chain couples TRBV19 to TRBJ2-1, with 7 bases aligning to TRBD2. Germline loops: CDR1 LNHDA, CDR2 SQIVND (reference sequence). The V gene end was trimmed by 4 bases and the J gene end by 0 bases; junction bases not matched to a gene: 9. There are 17 residues in the CDR3. The CDR3 loop reads CASSTSSGQSSYNEQFF. In DNA, the CDR3 is TGTGCCAGTAGTACCTCTAGCGGCCAAAGCTCCTACAATGAGCAGTTCTTC.

The chain carries TRBV28 and TRBJ1-5, with D unclear. Germline assignment: CDR1 MDHEN and CDR2 SYDVKM. CDR3 size: 15 residues. Deletions cut 3 bases from V and 4 bases from J, with 13 bases between. The CDR3 DNA follows: TGTGCCAGCAGTTTCACTGGGCCGGTTAATCAGCCCCAGCATTTT. This gives the protein CASSFTGPVNQPQHF.

The chain joins TRBV2 to TRBJ1-5, with TRBD1 as a possible D gene (5 bases). Per the germline V gene, CDR1 is SNHLY and CDR2 is FYNNEI. The CDR3 runs to 21 residues. Trimming took 3 bases from V and 0 from J, leaving 27 bases between them. The chain's CDR3 is CASSEAGIRDRSVYSNQPQHF. As DNA, the CDR3 is TGTGCCAGCAGTGAGGCAGGGATAAGGGATAGGAGCGTATATAGCAATCAGCCCCAGCATTTT. Full variable domain (rest looked up from reference TRBV2 and TRBJ1-5): EPEVTQTPSHQVTQMGQEVILRCVPISNHLYFYWYRQILGQKVEFLVSFYNNEISEKSEIFDDQFSVERPDGSNFTLKIRSTKLEDSAMYFCASSEAGIRDRSVYSNQPQHFGDGTRLSIL.

J is TRBJ2-2 and V is TRBV7-7, with D maybe TRBD2 (7 bases). The ends were cut back, 2 bases at V and 5 bases at J, with 12 bases in the middle. CDR1 SSHAT and CDR2 FNYEAQ come from the germline V gene (reference sequence). The CDR3 extends over 15 amino acids. CDR3 sequence reads: CASSLQGRGTGELFF. In DNA, the CDR3 is TGTGCCAGCAGCTTACAGGGGAGGGGTACCGGGGAGCTGTTTTTT.

V is TRBV28 and J is TRBJ2-3, with 8 bases lining up with TRBD2. The CDR3 covers 15 residues. The germline CDR1 and CDR2 sequences are MDHEN and SYDVKM. V lost 2 bases and J lost 9; bases outside the gene matches: 10. The DNA of the CDR3 is TGTGCCAGCAGTTTAGGGAGCGGGAGACGGGGGACGCAGTATTTT. It encodes CASSLGSGRRGTQYF.

This clone was counted a few times. V usage is TRBV11-2 and J usage is TRBJ1-2; D perhaps matches TRBD1 (6 bases). CDR3 length equals 16 residues. With 5 bases removed from V and 0 bases from J, the gap between germline ends came to 16 bases. CDR1 SGHAT and CDR2 FQNNGV come from the germline V gene. In DNA, the CDR3 is TGTGCCAGCAGCGTAGTGCAGGGGAATCCTAACTATGGCTACACCTTC. Residues: CASSVVQGNPNYGYTF.

This chain joins TRBV6-5 and TRBJ2-7, with TRBD1 as a possible D gene (6 bases). With 0 bases removed from V and 2 bases from J, the gap between germline ends came to 11 bases. This CDR3 has 15 amino acids. Germline V CDR1 and CDR2: MNHEY, SVGAGI. CDR3 coding DNA: TGTGCCAGCAGTTACTCCCGCCGGGACACCTACGAGCAGTACTTC. Amino acid sequence: CASSYSRRDTYEQYF.

This rearrangement joins TRBV7-9 to TRBJ2-1; D is undetermined. CDR1 is SEHNR and CDR2 is FQNEAQ in the germline V gene (reference sequence). V dropped 4 bases and J dropped 4 bases, with 14 bases sitting between them. CDR3 size: 15 residues. CDR3 nucleotides: TGTGCCAGCAGCTCTAGAGAGGCCCATTACAATGAGCAGTTCTTC. Protein: CASSSREAHYNEQFF.

This clone was observed once. In DNA form, the CDR3 reads TGCAGCGCGTCCGCGGGGGCGGGGCTCGGCGAGCAGTACTTC. Amino acids: CSASAGAGLGEQYF. V gene TRBV29-1 combines with J gene TRBJ2-7, with D maybe TRBD2 (7 bases). Germline V gene data show CDR1 as SQVTM and CDR2 as ANQGSEA. V lost 7 bases and J lost 6, with 22 bases in between. This CDR3 has 14 residues.

The chain employs TRBV28 and TRBJ2-1; 10 bases map to TRBD2. This CDR3 region has 14 residues. V gave up 10 bases and J gave up 12 bases; unmatched junction bases: 15. The germline CDR1 and CDR2 sequences are MDHEN and SYDVKM. The CDR3 DNA sequence: TGTGCCACTACGTCGGGACTAGCGCGAAGGAGGCAGTTCTTC. Translating it yields CATTSGLARRRQFF.

This rearrangement joins TRBV21-1 to TRBJ2-2; the D segment call TRBD1 is taken from the table without a DNA check. TRBV21-1 is a recognized pseudogene. The CDR3 is made up of 18 amino acids. This CDR3 reads CASSNLYVGTVNTGELFF. In DNA form, the CDR3 reads TGTGCCAGCAGCAATTTGTACGTGGGGACAGTAAACACCGGGGAGCTGTTTTTT.

The rearrangement links TRBV6-6 to TRBJ1-4, with D perhaps matching TRBD1 (5 bases). Germline V lookup: CDR1 MNHNY, CDR2 SVGAGI (reference sequence). The V end was cut by 4 bases, the J end by 8 bases, with 17 bases between. The CDR3 totals 15 residues. The CDR3 here is CASSLAGRAVEKLFF. In nucleotides, the CDR3 is TGTGCCAGCAGTTTAGCGGGCAGGGCGGTCGAAAAACTGTTTTTT.

V usage is TRBV10-1 and J usage is TRBJ2-3; 10 bases map to TRBD2. V was clipped by 4 bases and J by 1 base; unmatched bases: 11. Germline assignment: CDR1 WNHNN and CDR2 SYGVQD (reference sequence). The CDR3 is made up of 18 amino acids. The CDR3 coding sequence is TGCGCCAGCAGTGGGGGGGCGCGCGGGACTAGCGGCACAGATACGCAGTATTTT. Translated, it gives CASSGGARGTSGTDTQYF.

This chain uses TRBV27 with TRBJ2-1, with TRBD2 matching 7 bases. This CDR3 comprises 17 residues. V lost 2 bases, J lost 5 bases, and 12 bases stayed unmatched. CDR1 and CDR2 (germline): MNHEY, SMNVEV (reference sequence). As DNA, the CDR3 is TGTGCCAGCAGTTTAGAAGTAGGGCTAGCGGCAGACAATGAGCAGTTCTTC. It translates to CASSLEVGLAADNEQFF.

This clone has just one count. The CDR3 nucleotides are TGTGCCAGCAGCGTATGGGGAGGCACCACAGATACGCAGTATTTT. This sequence encodes CASSVWGGTTDTQYF. The chain combines TRBV9 with TRBJ2-3, with D possibly matching TRBD2 (6 bases). Germline assignment: CDR1 SGDLS and CDR2 YYNGEE. The length of the CDR3 is 15 residues. Trimming left V 1 base short and J 2 bases short, with 11 bases between.

J is TRBJ1-4 and V is TRBV6-1; D gene ambiguous. There are 15 residues in the CDR3. The ends were cut back, 4 bases at V and 8 bases at J, with 17 bases in the middle. CDR1 MNHNS and CDR2 SASEGT come from the germline V gene. CDR3 protein: CASSGRPPVWEKLFF. In nucleotides, the CDR3 is TGTGCCAGCAGTGGTCGCCCCCCGGTATGGGAAAAACTGTTTTTT.

The rearrangement joins TRBV5-6 to TRBJ2-7; D possibly corresponds to TRBD2 (6 bases). The CDR3 spans 14 residues. Germline CDR1 and CDR2: SGHDT and YYEEEE. V lost 0 bases and J lost 7, with 14 bases in between. For the CDR3, the DNA is TGTGCCAGCAGCTTGGATCGGGAGAGAGGGGAGCAGTACTTC. This encodes CASSLDRERGEQYF.

The J gene is TRBJ2-7, the V gene TRBV11-2; TRBD1 aligns across 9 bases. Germline trimming cut 5 bases from V and 3 bases from J; bases unmatched to any gene: 8. The length of the CDR3 is 15 residues. Germline-derived CDR1 and CDR2 are SGHAT and FQNNGV. In DNA form, the CDR3 reads TGTGCCAGCAGCATAAACCCGGGACAGGGCTACGAGCAGTACTTC. Its translation is CASSINPGQGYEQYF.

The V and J genes are TRBV28 and TRBJ1-2; TRBD1 matches at 10 bases. The V gene end was trimmed by 4 bases and the J gene end by 4 bases; junction bases not matched to a gene: 15. Looked up from germline, CDR1 is MDHEN and CDR2 is SYDVKM. The CDR3 length is 18 residues. The CDR3 region is CASSYSPGTGDTVYGYTF. The CDR3, as DNA: TGTGCCAGCAGTTACTCTCCCGGGACAGGGGATACCGTCTATGGCTACACCTTC.

V usage is TRBV2 and J usage is TRBJ2-1, with 7 positions matching TRBD2. The V segment lost 2 bases and the J segment 5 bases; nucleotides outside the gene matches: 6. CDR1 is SNHLY and CDR2 is FYNNEI in the germline V gene. The CDR3 consists of 15 residues. CDR3 protein: CASSETGGQNNEQFF. The CDR3 nucleotides read TGTGCCAGCAGTGAAACGGGAGGCCAAAACAATGAGCAGTTCTTC.